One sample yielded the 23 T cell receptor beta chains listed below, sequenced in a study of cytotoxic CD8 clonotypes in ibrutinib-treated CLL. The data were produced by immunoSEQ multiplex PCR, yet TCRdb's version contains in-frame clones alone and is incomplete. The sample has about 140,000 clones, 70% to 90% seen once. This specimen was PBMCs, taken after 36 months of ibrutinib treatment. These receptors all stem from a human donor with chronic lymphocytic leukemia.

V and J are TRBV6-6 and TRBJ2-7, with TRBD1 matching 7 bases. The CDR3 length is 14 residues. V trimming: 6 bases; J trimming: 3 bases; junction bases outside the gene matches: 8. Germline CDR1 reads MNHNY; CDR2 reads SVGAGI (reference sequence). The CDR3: CASSRTAGGYEQYF. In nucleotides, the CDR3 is TGTGCCAGCAGCCGTACGGCAGGGGGCTACGAGCAGTACTTC.

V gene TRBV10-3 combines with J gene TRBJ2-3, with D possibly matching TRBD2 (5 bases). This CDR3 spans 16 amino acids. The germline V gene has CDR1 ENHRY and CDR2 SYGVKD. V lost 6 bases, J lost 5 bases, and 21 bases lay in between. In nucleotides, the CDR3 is TGTGCCATCAGCGAGCCCCGCAGAGGGAGTGGAGATACGCAGTATTTT. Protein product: CAISEPRRGSGDTQYF.

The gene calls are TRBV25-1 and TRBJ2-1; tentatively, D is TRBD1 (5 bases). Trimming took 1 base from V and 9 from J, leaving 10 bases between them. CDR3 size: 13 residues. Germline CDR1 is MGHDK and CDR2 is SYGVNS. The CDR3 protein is CASSESQGGEQFF. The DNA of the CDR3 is TGTGCCAGCAGTGAATCCCAGGGTGGTGAGCAGTTCTTC.

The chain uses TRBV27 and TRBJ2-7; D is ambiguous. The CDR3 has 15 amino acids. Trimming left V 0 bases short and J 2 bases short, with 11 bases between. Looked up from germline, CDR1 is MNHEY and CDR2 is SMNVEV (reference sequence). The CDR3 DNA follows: TGTGCCAGCAGTTTATCTGGCTTAAGCCCCTACGAGCAGTACTTC. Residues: CASSLSGLSPYEQYF.

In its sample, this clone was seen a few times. CDR3 residues: CASSFTGTYGYTF. CDR3 coding DNA: TGTGCCAGCAGTTTTACAGGGACCTATGGCTACACCTTC. The chain has TRBV5-4 and TRBJ1-2; maybe TRBD1 (6 bases). V lost 5 bases and J lost 4, with 12 bases in between. The CDR3 has 13 residues. Germline V gives CDR1 SGHNT, CDR2 YYREEE (reference sequence).

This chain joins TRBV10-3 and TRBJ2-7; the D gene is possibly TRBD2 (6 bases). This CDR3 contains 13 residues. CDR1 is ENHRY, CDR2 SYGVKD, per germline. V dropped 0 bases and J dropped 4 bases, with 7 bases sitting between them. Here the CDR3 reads CAISESEGYEQYF. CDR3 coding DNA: TGTGCCATCAGTGAGTCGGAGGGGTACGAGCAGTACTTC.

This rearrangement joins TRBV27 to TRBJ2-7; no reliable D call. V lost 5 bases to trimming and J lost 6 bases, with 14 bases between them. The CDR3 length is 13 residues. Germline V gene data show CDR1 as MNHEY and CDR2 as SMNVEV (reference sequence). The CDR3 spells CASSTRLGLEQYF. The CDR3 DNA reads TGTGCCAGCAGTACCCGACTTGGGCTCGAGCAGTACTTC.

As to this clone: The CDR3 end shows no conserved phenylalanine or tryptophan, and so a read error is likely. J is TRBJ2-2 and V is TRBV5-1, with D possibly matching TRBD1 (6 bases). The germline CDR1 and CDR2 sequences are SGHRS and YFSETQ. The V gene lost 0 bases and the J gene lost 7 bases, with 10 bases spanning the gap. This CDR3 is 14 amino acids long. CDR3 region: CASSLETGHGELFL. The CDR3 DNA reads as TGCGCCAGCAGCTTGGAAACAGGGCACGGGGAGCTGTTTCTT.

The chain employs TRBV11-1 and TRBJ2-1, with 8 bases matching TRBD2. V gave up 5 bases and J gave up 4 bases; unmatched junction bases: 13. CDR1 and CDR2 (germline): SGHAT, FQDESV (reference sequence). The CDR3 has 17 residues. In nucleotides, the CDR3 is TGTGCCAGCAGCGTCTGGGCTTCTAGCGGGTCGTACAATGAGCAGTTCTTC. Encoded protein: CASSVWASSGSYNEQFF.

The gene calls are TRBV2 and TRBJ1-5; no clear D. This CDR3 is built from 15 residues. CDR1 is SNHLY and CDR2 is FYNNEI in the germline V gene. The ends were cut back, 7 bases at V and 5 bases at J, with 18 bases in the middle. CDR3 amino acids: CASTPKRGFHQPQHF. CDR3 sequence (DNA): TGTGCCAGCACCCCTAAGCGAGGGTTTCATCAGCCCCAGCATTTT.

CDR3 DNA: TGTGCCAGCAGCGCAGGGTTTCAGCCCCAGCATTTT. Translating gives CASSAGFQPQHF. V and J are TRBV6-6 and TRBJ1-5, with D tentatively TRBD1 (5 bases). The CDR3 covers 12 residues. From germline, CDR1 is MNHNY and CDR2 SVGAGI (reference sequence). V lost 6 bases and J 6 bases, leaving 9 bases between the germline ends.

CDR3 residues: CASSLDLAGGGTQYF. CDR3 coding DNA: TGCGCCAGCAGCTTGGACCTAGCAGGCGGCGGTACGCAGTATTTT. The rearrangement links TRBV5-1 to TRBJ2-3, with D perhaps TRBD2 (5 bases). V was trimmed by 0 bases and J by 8 bases, leaving 16 bases between them. This CDR3 contains 15 residues. From germline, CDR1 is SGHRS and CDR2 YFSETQ.

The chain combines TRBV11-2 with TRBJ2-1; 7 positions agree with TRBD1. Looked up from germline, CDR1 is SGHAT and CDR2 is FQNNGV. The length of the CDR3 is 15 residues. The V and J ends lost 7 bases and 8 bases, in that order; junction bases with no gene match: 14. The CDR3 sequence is CASTTWGQNNDEQFF. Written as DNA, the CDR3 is TGTGCCAGCACCACATGGGGACAGAACAACGATGAGCAGTTCTTC.

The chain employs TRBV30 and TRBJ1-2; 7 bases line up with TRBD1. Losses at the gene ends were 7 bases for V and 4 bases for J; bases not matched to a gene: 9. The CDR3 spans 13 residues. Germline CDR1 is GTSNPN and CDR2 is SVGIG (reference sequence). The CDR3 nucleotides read TGTGCCTCGGACAGGCGGTACAGCTATGGCTACACCTTC. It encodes CASDRRYSYGYTF.

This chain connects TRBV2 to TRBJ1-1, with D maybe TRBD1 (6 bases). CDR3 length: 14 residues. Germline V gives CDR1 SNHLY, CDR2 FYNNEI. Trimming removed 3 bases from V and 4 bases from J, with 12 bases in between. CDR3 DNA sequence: TGTGCCAGCAGTGAGCTTGGGGGCGGCACTGAAGCTTTCTTT. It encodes CASSELGGGTEAFF. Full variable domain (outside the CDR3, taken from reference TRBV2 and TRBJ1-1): EPEVTQTPSHQVTQMGQEVILRCVPISNHLYFYWYRQILGQKVEFLVSFYNNEISEKSEIFDDQFSVERPDGSNFTLKIRSTKLEDSAMYFCASSELGGGTEAFFGQGTRLTVV.

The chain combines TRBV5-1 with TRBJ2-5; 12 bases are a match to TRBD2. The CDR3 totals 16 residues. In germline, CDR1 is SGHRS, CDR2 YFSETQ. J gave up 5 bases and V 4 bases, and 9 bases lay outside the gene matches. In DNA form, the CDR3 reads TGCGCCAGCAGCGAACCCCTGACTAGCGGGGGTGAGACCCAGTACTTC. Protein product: CASSEPLTSGGETQYF.

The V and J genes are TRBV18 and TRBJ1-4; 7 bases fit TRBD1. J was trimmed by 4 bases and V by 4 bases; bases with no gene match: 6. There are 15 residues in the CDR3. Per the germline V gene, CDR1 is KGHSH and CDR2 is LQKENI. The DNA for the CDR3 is TGTGCCAGCTCACTGGGACAGCAGCATAATGAAAAACTGTTTTTT. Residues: CASSLGQQHNEKLFF.

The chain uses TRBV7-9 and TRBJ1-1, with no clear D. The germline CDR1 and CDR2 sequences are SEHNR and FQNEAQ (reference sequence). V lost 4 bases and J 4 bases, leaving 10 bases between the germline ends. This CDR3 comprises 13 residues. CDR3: CASSSTESTEAFF. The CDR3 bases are TGTGCCAGCAGCTCCACCGAGAGCACTGAAGCTTTCTTT.

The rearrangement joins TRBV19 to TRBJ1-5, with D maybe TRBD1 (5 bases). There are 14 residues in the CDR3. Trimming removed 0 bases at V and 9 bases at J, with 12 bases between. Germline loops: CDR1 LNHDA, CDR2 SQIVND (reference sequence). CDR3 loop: CASSIDPGRGPQHF. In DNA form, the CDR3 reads TGTGCCAGTAGTATAGATCCCGGAAGGGGGCCCCAGCATTTT.

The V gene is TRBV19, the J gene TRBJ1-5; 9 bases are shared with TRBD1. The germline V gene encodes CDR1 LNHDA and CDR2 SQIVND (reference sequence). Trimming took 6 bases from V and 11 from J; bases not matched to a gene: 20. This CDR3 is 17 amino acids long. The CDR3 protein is CASSLGRGQGFGVAQHF. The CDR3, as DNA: TGTGCCAGTAGCCTGGGAAGGGGACAGGGCTTCGGGGTCGCCCAGCATTTT.

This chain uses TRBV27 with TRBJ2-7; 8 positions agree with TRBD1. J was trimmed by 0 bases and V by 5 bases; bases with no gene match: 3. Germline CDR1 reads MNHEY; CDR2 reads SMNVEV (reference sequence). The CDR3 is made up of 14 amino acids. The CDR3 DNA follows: TGTGCCAGCAGTCCGCAGGGGGCCTCCTACGAGCAGTACTTC. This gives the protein CASSPQGASYEQYF.

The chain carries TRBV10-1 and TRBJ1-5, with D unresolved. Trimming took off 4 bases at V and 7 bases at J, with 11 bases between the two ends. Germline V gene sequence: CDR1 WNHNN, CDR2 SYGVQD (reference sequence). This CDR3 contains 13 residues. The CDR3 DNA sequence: TGCGCCAGCAGTGTGGGGTTCAGCCAGCCCCAGCATTTT. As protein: CASSVGFSQPQHF.

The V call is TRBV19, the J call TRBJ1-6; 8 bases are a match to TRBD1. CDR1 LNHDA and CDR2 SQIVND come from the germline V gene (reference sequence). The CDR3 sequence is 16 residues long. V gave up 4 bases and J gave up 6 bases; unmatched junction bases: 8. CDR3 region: CASSTRRGRFNSPLHF. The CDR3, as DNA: TGTGCCAGTAGTACTCGCAGGGGGCGTTTTAATTCACCCCTCCACTTT. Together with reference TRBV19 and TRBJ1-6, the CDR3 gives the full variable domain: DGGITQSPKYLFRKEGQNVTLSCEQNLNHDAMYWYRQDPGQGLRLIYYSQIVNDFQKGDIAEGYSVSREKKESFPLTVTSAQKNPTAFYLCASSTRRGRFNSPLHFGNGTRLTVT.